This T cell receptor (beta chain) was recovered during a study of Graves' ophthalmopathy and Graves' hyperthyroidism. Eligible hyperthyroidism cases comprised new diagnoses of under 2 months' duration in individuals aged 18 to 65. V was pared by 10 bases and J by 3 bases, with 24 bases between. CDR1 ENHRY and CDR2 SYGVKD come from the germline V gene. This CDR3 region has 16 residues. Amplification from RNA transcripts yielded the TCR beta CDR3 regions. An initial RT-PCR round employing HTBI primers preceded a second-round multiplex PCR. From the multiplex PCR reads, TCRdb called clonotypes with MiXCR, one entry per CDR3 protein. The repertoire holds over a million distinct CDR3 sequences, about 35% seen once, with 8.5% to 14% in the top ten. This clonotype was counted a few times.

The sequence was collected from an adult man with Graves' hyperthyroidism. The sample was peripheral blood or thyroid tissue (not recorded which). V is TRBV10-3 and J is TRBJ1-1; TRBD1 is a possible D gene (5 bases). In nucleotides, the CDR3 is TGTGCCAGCACCAGACAGTCTAGGTCTCGCGACACTGAAGCTTTCTTT. This codes for CASTRQSRSRDTEAFF.